Following are 27 T cell receptor beta chains from one sample sequenced in a study of shared clonotypes between healthy human individuals. The table came from immunoSEQ multiplex PCR; TCRdb's copy has only in-frame clones and leaves some out. The table lists 450,000 or so clones, over 60% of them singletons, with more than 10% in the top ten. Sequencing used PBMCs. The receptor source for this set is a middle-aged woman in good health. Some clones in this sample may be carry-over from other donors' samples.

CDR3 nucleotide sequence: TGTGCCAGCAGCTACAGGGGACTAGCGGGACGCTCGCGTGAGCAGTTCTTC. This translates into CASSYRGLAGRSREQFF. This chain joins TRBV7-9 and TRBJ2-1; 13 nucleotides line up with TRBD2. In germline, CDR1 is SEHNR, CDR2 FQNEAQ (reference sequence). The junction had 12 bases not matched to a gene; V was cut back by 4 bases and J by 9 bases. The CDR3 sequence is 17 residues long.

V usage is TRBV4-2 and J usage is TRBJ2-7; D possibly corresponds to TRBD2 (6 bases). CDR1 is LGHNA, CDR2 YNFKEQ, per germline. Between the trimmed V and J ends, which lost 8 bases and 0 bases, there was a span of 11 bases. CDR3 length: 13 residues. The CDR3: CASARDSSYEQYF. Written as DNA, the CDR3 is TGTGCCAGCGCCCGGGACTCCTCCTACGAGCAGTACTTC.

In its sample, this clone was seen once. The chain is built from TRBV6-5 and TRBJ2-7, with no clear D. CDR1 and CDR2 (germline): MNHEY, SVGAGI. V was clipped by 2 bases and J by 4 bases, with 9 bases between them. CDR3 length: 13 amino acids. The CDR3 region has the DNA TGTGCCAGCAGTTACAGGCAGTTATACGAGCAGTACTTC. Its protein product is CASSYRQLYEQYF.

V gene TRBV7-2 combines with J gene TRBJ2-7; the match to TRBD2 covers 15 bases. The germline CDR1 and CDR2 sequences are SGHTA and FQGNSA. The CDR3 consists of 17 residues. V lost 1 base to trimming and J lost 5 bases; unmatched junction nucleotides: 6. CDR3 nucleotide sequence: TGTGCCAGCAGCTTAGGGGGGACTAGCGGGAGGATGAACGAGCAGTACTTC. Its protein product is CASSLGGTSGRMNEQYF. Based on the CDR3 plus reference TRBV7-2 and TRBJ2-7, the full variable domain is GAGVSQSPSNKVTEKGKDVELRCDPISGHTALYWYRQSLGQGLEFLIYFQGNSAPDKSGLPSDRFSAERTGGSVSTLTIQRTQQEDSAVYLCASSLGGTSGRMNEQYFGPGTRLTVT.

Notes on this clone: Given a much more abundant clone one base away, this may be a read error. The chain employs TRBV28 and TRBJ2-2; D is perhaps TRBD2 (6 bases). CDR1 MDHEN and CDR2 SYDVKM come from the germline V gene. Between the trimmed V and J ends, which lost 2 bases and 15 bases, there was a span of 19 bases. The CDR3 is 14 residues long. The CDR3 DNA sequence: TGTGCCAGCAGTTTAGGGGCAGCCCTAGCGTCGGTGTTTTTT. This codes for CASSLGAALASVFF.

This clone was picked up a small number of times. The chain employs TRBV11-2 and TRBJ1-2; D is possibly TRBD1 (5 bases). With 4 bases removed from V and 8 bases from J, the gap between germline ends came to 20 bases. CDR1 SGHAT and CDR2 FQNNGV come from the germline V gene. The CDR3 extends over 15 amino acids. CDR3: CASSSVSGRRPGYTF. CDR3 nucleotides: TGTGCCAGCAGCTCTGTTTCAGGGAGGAGACCCGGCTACACCTTC.

This chain links TRBV9 with TRBJ1-1, with no clear D. The CDR3 is made up of 15 amino acids. The V gene's germline CDR1 is SGDLS and CDR2 YYNGEE. The germline V and J ends were trimmed by 3 bases and 1 base, with 13 bases remaining between them. CDR3 protein: CASSADAMTNTEAFF. The CDR3 DNA reads TGTGCCAGCAGCGCAGACGCGATGACGAACACTGAAGCTTTCTTT.

This chain joins TRBV30 and TRBJ1-1, with 8 bases matching TRBD1. Trimming took 4 bases from V and 5 from J; bases not matched to a gene: 6. The CDR3 is made up of 13 amino acids. Germline V CDR1 and CDR2: GTSNPN, SVGIG (reference sequence). CDR3 nucleotides: TGTGCCTGGATGAAGCAGGGGGCTACTGAAGCTTTCTTT. Encoded protein: CAWMKQGATEAFF.

CDR3 in DNA: TGTGCCAGCAGCGTAGACTCCGGGGAATACACTGAAGCTTTCTTT. It yields the protein CASSVDSGEYTEAFF. The V and J genes are TRBV9 and TRBJ1-1; unclear D gene. This CDR3 region has 15 residues. V gave up 0 bases and J gave up 3 bases, with 12 bases separating them. Germline CDR1 SGDLS, CDR2 YYNGEE.

The chain links TRBV19 to TRBJ1-1, with TRBD1 matching over 8 bases. J was trimmed by 6 bases and V by 7 bases; bases with no gene match: 7. The CDR3 is made up of 13 amino acids. Germline CDR1 is LNHDA and CDR2 is SQIVND (reference sequence). CDR3 sequence reads: CASKLQGDAEAFF. CDR3 coding DNA: TGTGCCAGTAAACTACAGGGGGACGCTGAAGCTTTCTTT.

The rearrangement links TRBV28 to TRBJ2-7; TRBD2 matches at 8 bases. Germline V gene lookup returns CDR1 MDHEN and CDR2 SYDVKM. The CDR3 length is 19 residues. Losses at the gene ends were 4 bases for V and 0 bases for J; bases not matched to a gene: 17. This CDR3 reads CASSSAGTSVPFDSYEQYF. In DNA, the CDR3 is TGTGCCAGCAGTTCCGCCGGGACTAGTGTCCCCTTTGACTCCTACGAGCAGTACTTC. Full variable domain (rest looked up from reference TRBV28 and TRBJ2-7): DVKVTQSSRYLVKRTGEKVFLECVQDMDHENMFWYRQDPGLGLRLIYFSYDVKMKEKGDIPEGYSVSREKKERFSLILESASTNQTSMYLCASSSAGTSVPFDSYEQYFGPGTRLTVT.

The chain recombines TRBV5-4 with TRBJ2-7, with D possibly being TRBD2 (5 bases). CDR1 is SGHNT, CDR2 YYREEE, per germline (reference sequence). The V end was cut by 3 bases, the J end by 0 bases, with 10 bases between. This CDR3 has 14 residues. The CDR3 nucleotides read TGTGCCAGCAGCTCGGGGTTTAGCTCCTACGAGCAGTACTTC. Amino acid sequence: CASSSGFSSYEQYF. Combining the CDR3 with reference TRBV5-4 and TRBJ2-7 gives the whole variable domain ETGVTQSPTHLIKTRGQQVTLRCSSQSGHNTVSWYQQALGQGPQFIFQYYREEENGRGNFPPRFSGLQFPNYSSELNVNALELDDSALYLCASSSGFSSYEQYFGPGTRLTVT.

This clone occurred once. This sequence joins TRBV5-1 and TRBJ2-1; 10 bases are a match to TRBD2. V lost 1 base, J lost 4 bases, and 5 bases stayed unmatched. The CDR3 runs 16 residues. The germline gives CDR1 SGHRS, CDR2 YFSETQ. CDR3 sequence: CASSLTSGIEYNEQFF. In DNA form, the CDR3 reads TGCGCCAGCAGCTTGACTAGCGGGATTGAGTACAATGAGCAGTTCTTC. The full variable domain, in which reference TRBV5-1 and TRBJ2-1 provide the parts outside the CDR3, is KAGVTQTPRYLIKTRGQQVTLSCSPISGHRSVSWYQQTPGQGLQFLFEYFSETQRNKGNFPGRFSGRQFSNSRSEMNVSTLELGDSALYLCASSLTSGIEYNEQFFGPGTRLTVL.

The V gene is TRBV6-4, the J gene TRBJ2-1; 11 bases are shared with TRBD2. This CDR3 contains 14 residues. V gave up 4 bases and J gave up 8 bases; unmatched junction bases: 4. Germline V lookup: CDR1 MRHNA, CDR2 SNTAGT. The CDR3 DNA reads TGTGCCAGCAGTGGACTAGCGGGATCGGATGAGCAGTTCTTC. Translating gives CASSGLAGSDEQFF.

Comments on this clone: A far larger clone is one base from this, pointing to a likely read error. The chain couples TRBV11-3 to TRBJ1-1; no clear D. The CDR3 spans 13 residues. Germline CDR1 is SGHNT and CDR2 is YENEEA. CDR3 region: CASSPDMNTKAFF. CDR3 nucleotides: TGTGCCAGCAGCCCTGACATGAACACTAAAGCTTTCTTT.

The V gene is TRBV9, the J gene TRBJ2-5; D is perhaps TRBD2 (6 bases). Trimming took 4 bases from V and 5 from J, leaving 12 bases between them. The germline CDR1 and CDR2 sequences are SGDLS and YYNGEE. The CDR3 covers 13 residues. CDR3 residues: CASSKPSDETQYF. Written as DNA, the CDR3 is TGTGCCAGCAGCAAGCCTAGCGATGAGACCCAGTACTTC.

This clone was picked up one time. The chain employs TRBV5-1 and TRBJ1-5, with 7 bases fitting TRBD1. V lost 4 bases to trimming and J lost 5 bases; unmatched junction nucleotides: 9. CDR1 is SGHRS and CDR2 is YFSETQ in the germline V gene. The CDR3 consists of 15 residues. CDR3 amino acids: CASSTSGGTDQPQHF. The CDR3 DNA sequence: TGCGCCAGCAGCACCTCAGGGGGAACCGATCAGCCCCAGCATTTT.

This chain joins TRBV9 and TRBJ1-3; 7 nucleotides match TRBD1. Losses at the gene ends were 0 bases for V and 0 bases for J; bases not matched to a gene: 6. Germline lookup yields CDR1 SGDLS and CDR2 YYNGEE. The CDR3 totals 17 residues. The CDR3 loop is CASSVGAGGYSGNTIYF. CDR3 bases: TGTGCCAGCAGCGTAGGGGCAGGGGGTTACTCTGGAAACACCATATATTTT.

With respect to this clone: Additional DNA sequences in this sample encode the identical CDR3. V usage is TRBV28 and J usage is TRBJ2-7, with 8 bases fitting TRBD2. V was clipped by 6 bases and J by 0 bases; unmatched bases: 7. Germline lookup yields CDR1 MDHEN and CDR2 SYDVKM. This CDR3 has 15 residues. In DNA form, the CDR3 reads TGTGCCAGCAGCCGGAGCGGGAGCCTCTCCTACGAGCAGTACTTC. Its protein product is CASSRSGSLSYEQYF.

The rearrangement uses TRBV7-9 and TRBJ2-3; D not resolved. V lost 7 bases, J lost 0 bases, and 8 bases lay in between. The CDR3 spans 13 residues. Per germline, CDR1 SEHNR and CDR2 FQNEAQ (reference sequence). The CDR3 here is CASKVASTDTQYF. As DNA, the CDR3 is TGTGCCAGCAAAGTGGCGAGCACAGATACGCAGTATTTT.

With respect to this clone: It is likely a read error: a sequence one base away is far more abundant. CDR3 amino acids: CAWGVGGANVLTF. CDR3 in DNA: TGTGCCTGGGGTGTGGGTGGGGCCAACGTCCTGACTTTC. The gene calls are TRBV30 and TRBJ2-6; D remains unclear. This CDR3 has 13 residues. Germline CDR1 and CDR2: GTSNPN and SVGIG (reference sequence).

This clone was seen a few times. The chain links TRBV7-9 to TRBJ2-7; 8 bases match TRBD2. The CDR3 runs to 14 residues. The germline CDR1 and CDR2 sequences are SEHNR and FQNEAQ (reference sequence). J was trimmed by 7 bases and V by 5 bases; bases with no gene match: 10. The CDR3 reads CASSPLTGGGEQYF. The CDR3 DNA is TGTGCCAGCAGCCCCCTCACAGGCGGGGGGGAGCAGTACTTC.

On this clone: This CDR3 is also generated by other DNA sequences in the sample. This chain joins TRBV18 and TRBJ2-5, with D unresolved. Germline V CDR1 and CDR2: KGHSH, LQKENI. This CDR3 spans 13 amino acids. Trimming removed 3 bases at V and 9 bases at J, with 14 bases between. The CDR3 protein is CASSPPGEVAQYF. CDR3 DNA: TGTGCCAGCTCACCTCCTGGGGAAGTGGCCCAGTACTTC.

Remarks on this clone: This may arise from a read error, as a much more abundant clone is one base away. The chain uses TRBV5-4 and TRBJ2-3; possibly TRBD2 for D (5 bases). This CDR3 comprises 14 residues. CDR1 and CDR2 from the germline V gene are SGHNT and YYREEE (reference sequence). In DNA form, the CDR3 reads TGTGCCGGCAGCTTCCGGGGTAGCACAGATACGCAGTATTTT. It codes for CAGSFRGSTDTQYF.

J is TRBJ1-1 and V is TRBV6-5; 8 bases line up with TRBD1. The germline gives CDR1 MNHEY, CDR2 SVGAGI. The CDR3 spans 15 residues. After removal of 5 bases from V and 0 bases from J, the junction contained 5 bases not matched to a gene. The CDR3 sequence: CASSRDRLMNTEAFF. In DNA, the CDR3 is TGTGCCAGCAGTCGGGACAGGCTAATGAACACTGAAGCTTTCTTT.

This clone has just one count. This chain joins TRBV5-6 and TRBJ2-5; no firm D call. V was trimmed by 2 bases and J by 2 bases, leaving 7 bases between them. Germline-derived CDR1 and CDR2 are SGHDT and YYEEEE. The CDR3 runs 13 residues. The CDR3 here is CASSLGRQETQYF. Here the CDR3 DNA reads TGTGCCAGCAGCTTAGGCAGACAAGAGACCCAGTACTTC. Using reference TRBV5-6 and TRBJ2-5 for the parts outside the CDR3, the full variable domain is DAGVTQSPTHLIKTRGQQVTLRCSPKSGHDTVSWYQQALGQGPQFIFQYYEEEERQRGNFPDRFSGHQFPNYSSELNVNALLLGDSALYLCASSLGRQETQYFGPGTRLLVL.

The genes are TRBV19 and TRBJ1-5; D is unclear. Trimming left V 5 bases short and J 4 bases short, with 12 bases between. The CDR3 is made up of 14 amino acids. The V gene's germline CDR1 is LNHDA and CDR2 SQIVND (reference sequence). CDR3 sequence reads: CASSSADGNQPQHF. In nucleotides, the CDR3 is TGTGCCAGTAGTTCCGCGGACGGTAATCAGCCCCAGCATTTT.